The 26 T cell receptor beta chains in this list originate from one sample, sequenced in a study of PD-L1 blockade in urothelial cancer. The time point is: peripheral blood 6 weeks after treatment start. Profiling relied on immunoSEQ multiplex PCR, and the TCRdb table lists in-frame clones only, not all of them. The sample consists of about 39,000 clones, roughly 82% of them appearing once. This material consisted of PBMCs, taken around atezolizumab (anti-PD-L1) treatment. All receptors derive from a middle-aged man with urothelial cancer.

The J gene is TRBJ2-7, the V gene TRBV2; D is possibly TRBD2 (6 bases). The ends were cut back, 5 bases at V and 6 bases at J, with 8 bases in the middle. The CDR3 length is 11 residues. The V gene's germline CDR1 is SNHLY and CDR2 FYNNEI. The CDR3 loop reads CASSTGGEQYF. Written as DNA, the CDR3 is TGTGCCAGCAGTACCGGGGGCGAGCAGTACTTC.

V is TRBV6-5 and J is TRBJ2-7; 8 positions agree with TRBD1. The CDR3 extends over 14 amino acids. V trimming: 9 bases; J trimming: 0 bases; junction bases outside the gene matches: 7. In germline, CDR1 is MNHEY, CDR2 SVGAGI. CDR3 protein: CASRRTGSSYEQYF. Written as DNA, the CDR3 is TGTGCCAGTCGAAGGACAGGGAGCTCCTACGAGCAGTACTTC.

The chain recombines TRBV19 with TRBJ1-5, with TRBD1 as a possible D gene (5 bases). Deletions cut 0 bases from V and 4 bases from J, with 7 bases between. This CDR3 has 14 amino acids. Germline assignment: CDR1 LNHDA and CDR2 SQIVND (reference sequence). The CDR3 DNA follows: TGTGCCAGTAGTATAGAGACAGAGAATCAGCCCCAGCATTTT. Translating it yields CASSIETENQPQHF. Drawing the rest from reference TRBV19 and TRBJ1-5, the complete variable domain is DGGITQSPKYLFRKEGQNVTLSCEQNLNHDAMYWYRQDPGQGLRLIYYSQIVNDFQKGDIAEGYSVSREKKESFPLTVTSAQKNPTAFYLCASSIETENQPQHFGDGTRLSIL.

This chain links TRBV28 with TRBJ2-6; D is unresolved. The ends were cut back, 8 bases at V and 4 bases at J, with 9 bases in the middle. The V gene's germline CDR1 is MDHEN and CDR2 SYDVKM. CDR3 size: 13 residues. In DNA form, the CDR3 reads TGTGCCAGCCTTAAATCGGGGGCCAACGTCCTGACTTTC. It encodes CASLKSGANVLTF.

The chain employs TRBV27 and TRBJ1-1, with a possible D match to TRBD1 (6 bases). Germline V CDR1 and CDR2: MNHEY, SMNVEV (reference sequence). Trimming took 6 bases from V and 5 from J, leaving 13 bases between them. CDR3 length: 13 residues. This chain's CDR3 is CASRRGGVTEAFF. The CDR3 DNA reads as TGTGCCAGCAGGCGAGGGGGGGTAACTGAAGCTTTCTTT.

This rearrangement joins TRBV14 to TRBJ1-4; D is unresolved. Trimming removed 0 bases from V and 3 bases from J, with 8 bases in between. CDR3 length equals 15 residues. Per germline, CDR1 SGHDN and CDR2 FVKESK. The DNA for the CDR3 is TGTGCCAGCAGCCAAGAGGTCACGGCTAATGAAAAACTGTTTTTT. Translating gives CASSQEVTANEKLFF. The complete variable domain, with remaining parts taken from reference TRBV14 and TRBJ1-4, reads EAGVTQFPSHSVIEKGQTVTLRCDPISGHDNLYWYRRVMGKEIKFLLHFVKESKQDESGMPNNRFLAERTGGTYSTLKVQPAELEDSGVYFCASSQEVTANEKLFFGSGTQLSVL.

V and J are TRBV29-1 and TRBJ2-1; D is uncertain. The germline CDR1 and CDR2 sequences are SQVTM and ANQGSEA. The CDR3 spans 12 residues. Trimming left V 6 bases short and J 0 bases short, with 6 bases between. The chain's CDR3 is CSVRSSYNEQFF. The CDR3 DNA sequence: TGCAGCGTGAGGAGCTCCTACAATGAGCAGTTCTTC.

V usage is TRBV28 and J usage is TRBJ1-2; TRBD1 might be the D (5 bases). Germline CDR1 and CDR2: MDHEN and SYDVKM. Trimming left V 10 bases short and J 2 bases short, with 11 bases between. The CDR3 is 12 amino acids. This chain's CDR3 is CATGGWNYGYTF. The CDR3 nucleotides read TGTGCCACGGGGGGGTGGAACTATGGCTACACCTTC.

The V call is TRBV6-5, the J call TRBJ2-7; possibly TRBD2 for D (6 bases). Deletions cut 2 bases from V and 0 bases from J, with 11 bases between. Germline-derived CDR1 and CDR2 are MNHEY and SVGAGI. This CDR3 region has 15 residues. CDR3 loop: CASSYGGASSYEQYF. The DNA for the CDR3 is TGTGCCAGCAGTTACGGCGGGGCAAGCTCCTACGAGCAGTACTTC.

The chain is built from TRBV7-8 and TRBJ1-5; tentatively, D is TRBD1 (6 bases). V gave up 0 bases and J gave up 2 bases, with 11 bases separating them. The CDR3 covers 16 residues. The germline gives CDR1 SGHVS, CDR2 FQNEAQ. The CDR3 DNA follows: TGTGCCAGCAGCTTAGCAGGGGGTGTCGGCAATCAGCCCCAGCATTTT. Amino acids: CASSLAGGVGNQPQHF.

The chain links TRBV7-9 to TRBJ2-1, with TRBD2 as a possible D gene (6 bases). Between the trimmed V and J ends, which lost 7 bases and 7 bases, there was a span of 29 bases. CDR3 length: 18 residues. Germline loops: CDR1 SEHNR, CDR2 FQNEAQ (reference sequence). The CDR3 DNA is TGTGCCAGCACCGAACCTCCCCGGTTCGCGGGACCAAAAAATGAGCAGTTCTTC. Amino acid sequence: CASTEPPRFAGPKNEQFF. The full variable domain, in which reference TRBV7-9 and TRBJ2-1 provide the parts outside the CDR3, is DTGVSQNPRHKITKRGQNVTFRCDPISEHNRLYWYRQTLGQGPEFLTYFQNEAQLEKSRLLSDRFSAERPKGSFSTLEIQRTEQGDSAMYLCASTEPPRFAGPKNEQFFGPGTRLTVL.

The J gene is TRBJ2-5, the V gene TRBV5-5; perhaps TRBD2 as D (6 bases). This CDR3 has 15 residues. CDR1 is SGHKS, CDR2 YYEKEE, per germline (reference sequence). Trimming removed 0 bases from V and 7 bases from J, with 16 bases in between. The CDR3 loop is CASSLEEGRLGTQYF. The CDR3 nucleotides read TGTGCCAGCAGCTTGGAGGAGGGGCGCCTAGGGACCCAGTACTTC.

V gene TRBV15 combines with J gene TRBJ2-5, with a weak D call TRBD2 (6 bases). The ends were cut back, 8 bases at V and 4 bases at J, with 17 bases in the middle. Germline loops: CDR1 LNHNV, CDR2 YYDKDF (reference sequence). The CDR3 runs to 14 residues. This CDR3 is CATESQGGGETQYF. In nucleotides, the CDR3 is TGTGCCACCGAGAGTCAGGGAGGAGGAGAGACCCAGTACTTC.

The chain couples TRBV5-1 to TRBJ2-2; D might be TRBD1 (5 bases). CDR3 size: 14 residues. Between the trimmed V and J ends, which lost 4 bases and 6 bases, there was a span of 13 bases. Germline CDR1 and CDR2: SGHRS and YFSETQ. CDR3 region: CASSPSTAPGELFF. In nucleotides, the CDR3 is TGCGCCAGCAGCCCCTCGACAGCCCCCGGGGAGCTGTTTTTT.

The chain recombines TRBV28 with TRBJ2-1; possible D gene TRBD1, 5 bases. Trimming stripped 6 bases from V and 4 bases from J, with 13 bases between. Germline loops: CDR1 MDHEN, CDR2 SYDVKM. This CDR3 contains 14 residues. The CDR3 DNA sequence: TGTGCCAGCAGCTCTGCGGCAGGGTACAATGAGCAGTTCTTC. It translates to CASSSAAGYNEQFF.

V gene TRBV2 combines with J gene TRBJ1-3; TRBD1 matches 7 bases. The CDR3 runs 17 residues. V was clipped by 6 bases and J by 0 bases; unmatched bases: 11. Germline-derived CDR1 and CDR2 are SNHLY and FYNNEI. DNA for the CDR3: TGTGCCAGCAGCCCAGGGGGAGTCCGGACCTCTGGAAACACCATATATTTT. Protein sequence: CASSPGGVRTSGNTIYF.

This clone was detected only a few times. The chain has TRBV30 and TRBJ2-7; 8 nucleotides agree with TRBD2. The CDR3 totals 14 residues. CDR1 is GTSNPN and CDR2 is SVGIG in the germline V gene (reference sequence). V shed 4 bases, J shed 2 bases, and the junction held 7 bases outside the gene matches. The CDR3 region has the DNA TGTGCCTGGAAAAGTAGCGGGATTACCTACGAGCAGTACTTC. Its translation is CAWKSSGITYEQYF.

The V and J genes are TRBV30 and TRBJ2-3, with D tentatively TRBD2 (6 bases). The V end was cut by 2 bases, the J end by 0 bases, with 9 bases between. The V gene's germline CDR1 is GTSNPN and CDR2 SVGIG (reference sequence). CDR3 size: 14 residues. The CDR3 reads CAWSRGLSTDTQYF. DNA for the CDR3: TGTGCCTGGAGTCGGGGACTGAGCACAGATACGCAGTATTTT. The full variable domain, completed using reference TRBV30 and TRBJ2-3, is SQTIHQWPATLVQPVGSPLSLECTVEGTSNPNLYWYRQAAGRGLQLLFYSVGIGQISSEVPQNLSASRPQDRQFILSSKKLLLSDSGFYLCAWSRGLSTDTQYFGPGTRLTVL.

The V call is TRBV27, the J call TRBJ2-7; 11 nucleotides agree with TRBD1. The CDR3 consists of 16 residues. Germline CDR1 MNHEY, CDR2 SMNVEV (reference sequence). The V and J ends lost 5 bases and 6 bases, in that order; junction bases with no gene match: 12. CDR3 coding DNA: TGTGCCAGCAGTCCCTTTACCGGGACAGGGGGATTCGAGCAGTACTTC. It is translated as CASSPFTGTGGFEQYF.

This rearrangement joins TRBV5-4 to TRBJ1-4, with D possibly being TRBD1 (5 bases). V was trimmed by 4 bases and J by 6 bases, leaving 16 bases between them. CDR1 and CDR2 from the germline V gene are SGHNT and YYREEE (reference sequence). This CDR3 region has 15 residues. This CDR3 is CASSLGGTVYEKLFF. As DNA, the CDR3 is TGTGCCAGCAGCCTAGGAGGGACGGTTTATGAAAAACTGTTTTTT.

The CDR3, as DNA: TGCAGCGGAGCCGGGACTAGCGGGCCCGCCTACGAGCAGTACTTC. Translated, it gives CSGAGTSGPAYEQYF. J is TRBJ2-7 and V is TRBV29-1, with 12 bases that match TRBD2. V shed 7 bases and J 2 bases; nucleotides not matched to a gene: 9. Germline V gives CDR1 SQVTM, CDR2 ANQGSEA. The CDR3 extends over 15 amino acids.

The chain joins TRBV7-6 to TRBJ2-7, with a weak D call TRBD2 (5 bases). V lost 1 base to trimming and J lost 7 bases, with 14 bases between them. Germline loops: CDR1 SGHVS, CDR2 FNYEAQ. CDR3 size: 14 residues. The CDR3 nucleotides read TGTGCCAGCAGCTTAGGTGCGTCCCCGGGAGAGCAGTACTTC. Protein product: CASSLGASPGEQYF.

The chain links TRBV28 to TRBJ2-5; TRBD2 matches at 9 bases. The CDR3 totals 13 residues. Germline lookup yields CDR1 MDHEN and CDR2 SYDVKM. The V gene end was trimmed by 1 base and the J gene end by 14 bases; junction bases not matched to a gene: 8. The CDR3 region is CASSLLVAGERYF. The DNA of the CDR3 is TGTGCCAGCAGTTTATTGGTAGCGGGAGAAAGATACTTC. Full variable domain (missing parts from reference TRBV28 and TRBJ2-5): DVKVTQSSRYLVKRTGEKVFLECVQDMDHENMFWYRQDPGLGLRLIYFSYDVKMKEKGDIPEGYSVSREKKERFSLILESASTNQTSMYLCASSLLVAGERYFGPGTRLLVL.

V gene TRBV5-4 combines with J gene TRBJ2-3; 15 bases align to TRBD2. V dropped 0 bases and J dropped 4; count of bases not matched to a gene: 9. Germline lookup yields CDR1 SGHNT and CDR2 YYREEE (reference sequence). This CDR3 region has 19 residues. This CDR3 is CASSLDLRGLAGGPDTQYF. The CDR3 DNA reads TGTGCCAGCAGCTTGGATCTTCGGGGACTAGCGGGAGGCCCAGATACGCAGTATTTT.

The rearrangement links TRBV5-4 to TRBJ2-5; 9 bases are a match to TRBD1. Per germline, CDR1 SGHNT and CDR2 YYREEE (reference sequence). CDR3 size: 15 residues. The V and J ends lost 4 bases and 2 bases, in that order; junction bases with no gene match: 6. This chain's CDR3 is CASSLGTGNQETQYF. DNA for the CDR3: TGTGCCAGCAGCCTTGGGACAGGGAATCAAGAGACCCAGTACTTC.

The genes are TRBV30 and TRBJ2-5; 10 bases are shared with TRBD1. The CDR3 is 15 residues long. Per germline, CDR1 GTSNPN and CDR2 SVGIG (reference sequence). Losses at the gene ends were 2 bases for V and 3 bases for J; bases not matched to a gene: 6. Written as DNA, the CDR3 is TGTGCCTGGAGTCTGGGGACAGGGGCTGAAGAGACCCAGTACTTC. Protein sequence: CAWSLGTGAEETQYF.